This TCR beta chain was sequenced for a study of cytomegalovirus exposure and HLA in healthy donors. The study ran its PCR with 60 Vbeta and 13 Jbeta primers. Sequencing was performed with immunoSEQ multiplex PCR; in TCRdb, only in-frame clones are kept and a portion is missing. The data show a few hundred thousand clones, just over 75% seen once. CDR1 is MNHNS, CDR2 SASEGT, per germline. V gave up 1 base and J gave up 3 bases; unmatched junction bases: 4. This CDR3 region has 15 residues. This clonotype was obtained from an older woman in good health and CMV-seropositive. The chain uses TRBV6-1 and TRBJ1-1; 8 nucleotides match TRBD1. Sequenced input: PBMCs. CDR3 nucleotide sequence: TGTGCCAGCAGTGAAGAAACAGGGGGGGACACTGAAGCTTTCTTT. It is translated as CASSEETGGDTEAFF.